Below are 32 T cell receptor beta chains sequenced from a single sample in a study of long-term antiretroviral therapy in people with HIV. Runs used v3.0 of the immunoSEQ assay and were done at survey level. Sequenced by immunoSEQ multiplex PCR; TCRdb stores in-frame clones only, minus some. The data show 20,000 to 25,000 clones, with under 90% seen just once and about 17% held by the top ten. The source material was unsorted PBMCs, sampled 0.5 years before starting antiretroviral therapy. The receptor source for this set is a man aged 40-49 years with HIV.

A single count supports this clone. The chain joins TRBV19 to TRBJ1-2, with 12 bases identical to TRBD1. This CDR3 has 16 amino acids. The germline gives CDR1 LNHDA, CDR2 SQIVND (reference sequence). Unmatched junction bases numbered 5, after V lost 6 bases and J lost 0 bases. This chain's CDR3 is CASSGDRGPSNYGYTF. CDR3 DNA sequence: TGTGCCAGTAGCGGGGACAGGGGGCCTTCTAACTATGGCTACACCTTC.

The chain recombines TRBV27 with TRBJ1-2; the D is unclear. The CDR3 covers 13 residues. The germline CDR1 and CDR2 sequences are MNHEY and SMNVEV (reference sequence). Deletions cut 6 bases from V and 2 bases from J, with 10 bases between. The CDR3 DNA follows: TGTGCCAGCAGACCGACGGCAAACTATGGCTACACCTTC. Translation: CASRPTANYGYTF.

The rearrangement joins TRBV28 to TRBJ2-1, with TRBD1 identical over 7 bases. The germline gives CDR1 MDHEN, CDR2 SYDVKM. Trimming removed 1 base from V and 15 bases from J; junction bases left unmatched: 12. This CDR3 has 14 residues. In nucleotides, the CDR3 is TGTGCCAGCAGTTTATACAGGGGCCGCGGGTCTCTGTTCTTC. It yields the protein CASSLYRGRGSLFF.

In its sample, this clone was seen a few times. This chain uses TRBV30 with TRBJ1-4; D unresolved. Trimming removed 0 bases at V and 3 bases at J, with 8 bases between. The CDR3 loop spans 14 amino acids. The germline V gene encodes CDR1 GTSNPN and CDR2 SVGIG (reference sequence). The CDR3: CAWSVRRPNEKLFF. CDR3 bases: TGTGCCTGGAGTGTAAGACGACCTAATGAAAAACTGTTTTTT. Full variable domain (missing parts from reference TRBV30 and TRBJ1-4): SQTIHQWPATLVQPVGSPLSLECTVEGTSNPNLYWYRQAAGRGLQLLFYSVGIGQISSEVPQNLSASRPQDRQFILSSKKLLLSDSGFYLCAWSVRRPNEKLFFGSGTQLSVL.

This chain joins TRBV15 and TRBJ2-7; 7 positions agree with TRBD1. The length of the CDR3 is 16 residues. The junction had 12 bases not matched to a gene; V was cut back by 5 bases and J by 2 bases. The germline gives CDR1 LNHNV, CDR2 YYDKDF (reference sequence). CDR3 nucleotide sequence: TGTGCCACCAGCGCTCCCGGGACAGCCTTAACCTACGAGCAGTACTTC. Translation gives CATSAPGTALTYEQYF.

This clone was seen a handful of times. The chain couples TRBV7-9 to TRBJ1-1; a possible D gene is TRBD1 (6 bases). With 6 bases removed from V and 5 bases from J, the gap between germline ends came to 16 bases. Looked up from germline, CDR1 is SEHNR and CDR2 is FQNEAQ (reference sequence). The CDR3 consists of 14 residues. CDR3 sequence (DNA): TGTGCCAGCAGAGGCGCCGAGGGGGGGACTGAAGCTTTCTTT. It specifies CASRGAEGGTEAFF.

The V gene is TRBV7-9, the J gene TRBJ1-1, with no clear D. This CDR3 contains 14 residues. CDR1 SEHNR and CDR2 FQNEAQ come from the germline V gene (reference sequence). V shed 5 bases and J shed 2 bases, with 12 bases lying between them. The CDR3 DNA sequence: TGTGCCAGCAGCCCCTCGAGGACCAACACTGAAGCTTTCTTT. This codes for CASSPSRTNTEAFF.

V usage is TRBV18 and J usage is TRBJ1-5; D uncertain. Germline V CDR1 and CDR2: KGHSH, LQKENI. The CDR3 contains 12 residues. The V and J ends lost 6 bases and 6 bases respectively, with 9 bases between them. CDR3 in amino acids: CASSGPGQPQHF. Here the CDR3 DNA reads TGTGCCAGCTCCGGACCGGGTCAGCCCCAGCATTTT.

The chain uses TRBV2 and TRBJ2-5, with D unclear. The V gene lost 3 bases and the J gene lost 2 bases, with 13 bases spanning the gap. Germline CDR1 reads SNHLY; CDR2 reads FYNNEI. This CDR3 has 15 residues. In DNA, the CDR3 is TGTGCCAGCAGTGAGAATGGGCTCTTACAAGAGACCCAGTACTTC. Translated, it gives CASSENGLLQETQYF.

V usage is TRBV4-1 and J usage is TRBJ1-2; D not certain. The CDR3 has 15 amino acids. Trimming pared 3 bases from V and 8 bases from J, leaving 19 bases between. Germline-derived CDR1 and CDR2 are MGHRA and YSYEKL. The CDR3 DNA is TGCGCCAGCAGCCAGGTCCGTTTCGATCCCGGAGGCTACACCTTC. Translating it yields CASSQVRFDPGGYTF.

The chain is built from TRBV9 and TRBJ2-5; no reliable D call. Trimming took 3 bases from V and 5 from J, leaving 11 bases between them. Per germline, CDR1 SGDLS and CDR2 YYNGEE. The CDR3 consists of 13 residues. The CDR3 loop reads CASSGTGWETQYF. CDR3 nucleotide sequence: TGTGCCAGCAGCGGGACCGGGTGGGAGACCCAGTACTTC.

The chain recombines TRBV6-5 with TRBJ2-5; 7 bases match TRBD1. The ends lost 6 bases at V and 4 bases at J; junction bases unmatched: 8. Germline-derived CDR1 and CDR2 are MNHEY and SVGAGI. The CDR3 is made up of 14 amino acids. For the CDR3, the DNA is TGTGCCAGCAGAACAGGGGTAGGAATAGAGACCCAGTACTTC. It encodes CASRTGVGIETQYF.

This rearrangement joins TRBV27 to TRBJ2-6; 8 bases fit TRBD1. Looked up from germline, CDR1 is MNHEY and CDR2 is SMNVEV (reference sequence). The length of the CDR3 is 17 residues. With V trimmed by 3 bases and J by 3 bases, 7 bases remained unmatched. Here the CDR3 reads CASSFRPGGLGANVLTF. CDR3 sequence (DNA): TGTGCCAGCAGTTTTCGGCCAGGGGGCCTTGGGGCCAACGTCCTGACTTTC. The full variable domain, with the rest looked up from reference TRBV27 and TRBJ2-6, is EAQVTQNPRYLITVTGKKLTVTCSQNMNHEYMSWYRQDPGLGLRQIYYSMNVEVTDKGDVPEGYKVSRKEKRNFPLILESPSPNQTSLYFCASSFRPGGLGANVLTFGAGSRLTVL.

V is TRBV7-9 and J is TRBJ2-1; D unresolved. Germline-derived CDR1 and CDR2 are SEHNR and FQNEAQ (reference sequence). V was shortened by 4 bases and J by 10 bases, with 8 bases between the two germline ends. This CDR3 has 11 amino acids. CDR3 sequence (DNA): TGTGCCAGCAGCTCCCGGTCGGAGCAGTTCTTC. Protein product: CASSSRSEQFF.

The rearrangement joins TRBV4-1 to TRBJ2-1; 7 positions agree with TRBD2. The CDR3 is made up of 14 amino acids. Germline trimming cut 1 base from V and 8 bases from J; bases unmatched to any gene: 5. Germline V gene sequence: CDR1 MGHRA, CDR2 YSYEKL. Here the CDR3 reads CASSQVGGVDEQFF. CDR3 bases: TGCGCCAGCAGCCAAGTGGGGGGGGTGGATGAGCAGTTCTTC.

This chain connects TRBV7-9 to TRBJ2-1, with a tentative D call TRBD1 (5 bases). The CDR3 length is 15 residues. The V end lost 1 base, the J end lost 7 bases, and 14 bases lay between the germline ends. CDR1 and CDR2 (germline): SEHNR, FQNEAQ (reference sequence). The CDR3 sequence: CASSLGGAGSNEQFF. CDR3 nucleotides: TGTGCCAGCAGCTTAGGTGGGGCTGGCAGTAATGAGCAGTTCTTC.

V gene TRBV28 combines with J gene TRBJ1-5; TRBD1 might be the D (6 bases). Germline values: CDR1 MDHEN, CDR2 SYDVKM. Deletions cut 7 bases from V and 6 bases from J, with 16 bases between. This CDR3 region has 14 residues. The CDR3 reads CASTPGAGSQPQHF. In nucleotides, the CDR3 is TGTGCCAGCACCCCAGGGGCAGGGAGTCAGCCCCAGCATTTT.

V gene TRBV10-1 combines with J gene TRBJ1-1; D might be TRBD1 (6 bases). Germline V lookup: CDR1 WNHNN, CDR2 SYGVQD (reference sequence). Trimming pared 0 bases from V and 0 bases from J, leaving 17 bases between. The CDR3 sequence is 18 residues long. This CDR3 reads CASSESTHADSLNTEAFF. The CDR3 DNA sequence: TGCGCCAGCAGTGAGTCGACCCATGCGGACAGTCTGAACACTGAAGCTTTCTTT.

This clone came up a few times. This chain connects TRBV21-1 to TRBJ1-2. TRBV21-1 is annotated as a pseudogene. This CDR3 region has 11 residues. The CDR3 reads CASSKKGGYTF. For the CDR3, the DNA is TGTGCCAGCAGCAAAAAGGGAGGCTACACCTTC.

The CDR3 bases are TGCGCCACTACGGACAGCCACTCATGGCCCCAGCATTTT. Protein product: CATTDSHSWPQHF. The rearrangement links TRBV10-2 to TRBJ1-5, with D perhaps TRBD1 (6 bases). V lost 10 bases, J lost 9 bases, and 19 bases lay in between. Germline CDR1 reads WSHSY; CDR2 reads SAAADI. The CDR3 has 13 residues.

In this sample, this clone turned up a few times. This chain joins TRBV6-4 and TRBJ1-2; D gene unclear. Trimming removed 3 bases from V and 7 bases from J, with 12 bases in between. The CDR3 extends over 13 amino acids. Per germline, CDR1 MRHNA and CDR2 SNTAGT. CDR3 nucleotides: TGTGCCAGCAGTGAGAGTCGGTGGGGTGGCTACACCTTC. This encodes CASSESRWGGYTF.

This clone has just one count. This chain joins TRBV5-6 and TRBJ1-3, with D unclear. CDR1 is SGHDT and CDR2 is YYEEEE in the germline V gene. The CDR3 covers 14 residues. Trimming removed 4 bases from V and 1 base from J, with 9 bases in between. CDR3 residues: CASSLQSSGNTIYF. The DNA for the CDR3 is TGTGCCAGCAGCCTCCAGTCTTCTGGAAACACCATATATTTT.

The chain has TRBV5-5 and TRBJ2-2; possibly TRBD1 for D (5 bases). Germline lookup yields CDR1 SGHKS and CDR2 YYEKEE (reference sequence). The CDR3 contains 16 residues. Trimming took off 5 bases at V and 4 bases at J, with 18 bases between the two ends. The CDR3 loop is CASSRMFRVGTGELFF. The CDR3 nucleotides are TGTGCCAGCAGTAGAATGTTCAGGGTGGGCACCGGGGAGCTGTTTTTT.

The genes are TRBV6-4 and TRBJ2-1; 7 bases align to TRBD2. J was trimmed by 0 bases and V by 6 bases; bases with no gene match: 5. This CDR3 spans 15 amino acids. CDR1 and CDR2 (germline): MRHNA, SNTAGT. The CDR3 DNA reads TGTGCCAGCAGCAGGGAGCGGGGCTCCTACAATGAGCAGTTCTTC. This gives the protein CASSRERGSYNEQFF.

The chain recombines TRBV4-1 with TRBJ1-2; TRBD1 aligns across 9 bases. V lost 1 base, J lost 5 bases, and 5 bases stayed unmatched. Germline assignment: CDR1 MGHRA and CDR2 YSYEKL. The CDR3 sequence is 15 residues long. The CDR3 sequence: CASSQAGQGPYGYTF. CDR3 DNA sequence: TGCGCCAGCAGCCAAGCGGGACAGGGTCCTTATGGCTACACCTTC.

The chain carries TRBV7-2 and TRBJ1-5; 7 bases fit TRBD1. CDR1 and CDR2 from the germline V gene are SGHTA and FQGNSA. The CDR3 spans 16 residues. V was pared by 5 bases and J by 0 bases, with 7 bases of the junction left unmatched. The CDR3 sequence: CASSTSGTVSNQPQHF. In DNA form, the CDR3 reads TGTGCCAGCAGCACATCCGGGACAGTTAGCAATCAGCCCCAGCATTTT.

The chain joins TRBV13 to TRBJ2-7, with a tentative D call TRBD1 (5 bases). The CDR3 spans 14 residues. V was pared by 0 bases and J by 3 bases, with 9 bases between. Germline V gene data show CDR1 as PRHDT and CDR2 as FYEKMQ (reference sequence). The CDR3 reads CASSLGRVNYEQYF. CDR3 sequence (DNA): TGTGCCAGCAGCTTAGGCAGGGTGAACTACGAGCAGTACTTC.

The rearrangement links TRBV7-9 to TRBJ1-1; D ambiguous. CDR1 and CDR2 from the germline V gene are SEHNR and FQNEAQ (reference sequence). The ends were cut back, 5 bases at V and 6 bases at J, with 16 bases in the middle. The length of the CDR3 is 14 residues. CDR3 in amino acids: CASSGPQAFAEAFF. CDR3 nucleotides: TGTGCCAGCAGCGGGCCCCAAGCATTCGCTGAAGCTTTCTTT.

The chain joins TRBV6-5 to TRBJ2-2; 9 bases line up with TRBD1. This CDR3 comprises 14 residues. CDR1 MNHEY and CDR2 SVGAGI come from the germline V gene. After removal of 3 bases from V and 6 bases from J, the junction contained 2 bases not matched to a gene. This chain's CDR3 is CASSYRTGAGELFF. DNA for the CDR3: TGTGCCAGCAGTTATAGGACAGGGGCCGGGGAGCTGTTTTTT.

V is TRBV7-8 and J is TRBJ1-6; TRBD1 matches at 7 bases. With 5 bases clipped from V and 7 bases from J, the junction kept 8 bases outside the gene matches. Germline V gives CDR1 SGHVS, CDR2 FQNEAQ. The CDR3 sequence is 15 residues long. CDR3 sequence: CASSEATGMNSPLHF. The CDR3 DNA reads TGTGCCAGCAGCGAGGCGACAGGGATGAATTCACCCCTCCACTTT.

The rearrangement links TRBV28 to TRBJ1-1, with a tentative D call TRBD1 (5 bases). V lost 2 bases to trimming and J lost 10 bases, with 17 bases between them. Germline V gives CDR1 MDHEN, CDR2 SYDVKM. The CDR3 spans 14 residues. CDR3 sequence: CASSLLGPRDGAFF. DNA of the CDR3: TGTGCCAGCAGTTTACTGGGACCCCGGGACGGAGCTTTCTTT.

The chain couples TRBV18 to TRBJ1-1; D gene ambiguous. The CDR3 runs 14 residues. From germline, CDR1 is KGHSH and CDR2 LQKENI. Trimming pared 5 bases from V and 0 bases from J, leaving 10 bases between. The CDR3 sequence: CASSGVGVNTEAFF. CDR3 DNA: TGTGCCAGCTCAGGGGTGGGAGTGAACACTGAAGCTTTCTTT.